These T cell receptor beta chains were read from a single sample in a study of T cells after posttransplantation cyclophosphamide. Method: immunoSEQ multiplex PCR; TCRdb's copy keeps in-frame clones and lacks some. The sample yields tens of thousands of clones, without any singletons. Input material: PBMCs. The source of these receptors is a man aged 35 to 55 in good health, CMV-negative, and a related stem cell transplant donor. Both conserved end residues are part of each CDR3. The D gene is left open where the match is weak. Expanded clones are given a class, and other clones once, few, many or no size at all.

j_gene | abundance | d_gene | len | v_gene | CDR3nt | CDR3aa
TRBJ2-7 | many | . | 13 | TRBV19 | TGTGCCAGTAGTATTGACAGTTCTTACGAGCAGTACTTC | CASSIDSSYEQYF
TRBJ1-1 | many | . | 13 | TRBV7-3 | TGTGCCAGCAGCTTGACAGCGAACACTGAAGCTTTCTTT | CASSLTANTEAFF
TRBJ1-5 | . | TRBD1 | 19 | TRBV4-1 | TGCGCCAGCAGCCAAGTCGGAGGGGGCGCGGTTAATAGCAATCAGCCCCAGCATTTT | CASSQVGGGAVNSNQPQHF
TRBJ1-1 | many | . | 15 | TRBV6-4 | TGTGCCACCAGACAGTCTTCTGTTCCGAACACTGAAGCTTTCTTT | CATRQSSVPNTEAFF
TRBJ2-4 | many | TRBD1 | 17 | TRBV10-3 | TGTGCCATCAGTGGACAGGGACAGGGGGAAGCCAAAAACATTCAGTACTTC | CAISGQGQGEAKNIQYF
TRBJ2-1 | many | TRBD2 | 13 | TRBV5-1 | TGCGCCAGCAGCTGGAGCGGGGCGGCTGAGCAGTTCTTC | CASSWSGAAEQFF
TRBJ1-2 | many | . | 15 | TRBV5-8 | TGTGCCAGCAGCTTGGGACCGCAGGGGAGCTATGGCTACACCTTC | CASSLGPQGSYGYTF
TRBJ1-2 | many | TRBD1 | 15 | TRBV9 | TGTGCCAGCAGCGTAGCGACAGGGTTTGTGGATGGCTACACCTTC | CASSVATGFVDGYTF
TRBJ2-5 | many | TRBD2 | 12 | TRBV29-1 | TGCAGCGTTCGGGAGGACTTGGAGACCCAGTACTTC | CSVREDLETQYF
TRBJ2-2 | many | . | 13 | TRBV9 | TGTGCCAGCAGCGGATCAGTACCCGGGGAGCTGTTTTTT | CASSGSVPGELFF
TRBJ2-3 | few | . | 13 | TRBV7-2 | TGTGCCAGCAGAGAGCAGAGGACAGATACGCAGTATTTT | CASREQRTDTQYF
TRBJ1-5 | many | . | 16 | TRBV15 | TGTGCCACCAGCAGAGGAACAGGGACGAGCAATCAGCCCCAGCATTTT | CATSRGTGTSNQPQHF
TRBJ2-3 | . | TRBD1 | 16 | TRBV7-9 | TGTGCCAGCAGCTTACATACAGGGGCTAGCACAGATACGCAGTATTTT | CASSLHTGASTDTQYF
TRBJ2-1 | many | TRBD2 | 14 | TRBV29-1 | TGCAGCGTAGCCCTAGCGGGGCTTTTCAATGAGCAGTTCTTC | CSVALAGLFNEQFF
TRBJ2-3 | many | . | 15 | TRBV12-5 | TGTGCTAGTGGTACTGCGTCGCCCTCGGCAGATACGCAGTATTTT | CASGTASPSADTQYF
TRBJ2-7 | many | TRBD2 | 15 | TRBV5-1 | TGCGCCAGCAGCTTGGCCACTAGCGGCTTCTACGAGCAGTACTTC | CASSLATSGFYEQYF
TRBJ2-5 | many | . | 14 | TRBV7-8 | TGTGCCAGCAGCTTATGGGAAGGGGGAGAAGCCCAGTACTTC | CASSLWEGGEAQYF
TRBJ2-1 | many | . | 13 | TRBV18 | TGTGCCAGCTCACTAACTAGCACAAATGAGCAGTTCTTC | CASSLTSTNEQFF
TRBJ1-5 | . | TRBD1 | 19 | TRBV27 | TGTGCCAGCAGTGTGAGACCTCCGGGACAGGGCATTGGCAATCAGCCCCAGCATTTT | CASSVRPPGQGIGNQPQHF
TRBJ1-2 | many | TRBD1 | 15 | TRBV13 | TGTGCCAGCAGCGGGACCAGACAGGGCCCGGAAGGCTACACCTTC | CASSGTRQGPEGYTF
TRBJ2-2 | many | TRBD2 | 18 | TRBV9 | TGTGCCAGCAGTCGCCCACAACCGGGACTAGGAAACACCGGGGAGCTGTTTTTT | CASSRPQPGLGNTGELFF
TRBJ1-5 | many | . | 14 | TRBV5-1 | TGCGCCAGCAGCCCGGGGGGATGGGGACAGCCCCAGCATTTT | CASSPGGWGQPQHF
TRBJ2-3 | many | TRBD2 | 17 | TRBV13 | TGTGCCAGCAGCCGCGAGATTGGCGGGGGGAGCACAGATACGCAGTATTTT | CASSREIGGGSTDTQYF
TRBJ1-6 | many | TRBD1 | 13 | TRBV10-3 | TGTGCCATCAGTCGGACAGGGGAAAGGCCCCTCCACTTT | CAISRTGERPLHF
TRBJ2-5 | few | TRBD1 | 16 | TRBV5-1 | TGCGCCAGCAGCCAGGGGAATAGGGGCAGGGGGGAGACCCAGTACTTC | CASSQGNRGRGETQYF
TRBJ2-1 | few | TRBD2 | 16 | TRBV5-4 | TGTGCCAGCAGCCTTCAGGCGGGACTAGCATTTAAGGAGCAGTTCTTC | CASSLQAGLAFKEQFF
TRBJ1-6 | many | . | 17 | TRBV19 | TGTGCCAGTAGTATAGATCACCGGGTACCGAATAATTCACCCCTCCACTTT | CASSIDHRVPNNSPLHF
TRBJ2-3 | few | TRBD2 | 17 | TRBV7-9 | TGTGCCAGCAGCACCTCTCGACTAGCGGGGCCCAGAGATACGCAGTATTTT | CASSTSRLAGPRDTQYF
TRBJ2-1 | . | . | 14 | TRBV27 | TGTGCCAGCAGTCCAGACTGGCGGGACAATGAGCAGTTCTTC | CASSPDWRDNEQFF
TRBJ2-1 | . | TRBD2 | 17 | TRBV11-2 | TGTGCCAGCAGTCCTAGCGGGGGGTCTGACTCCTACAATGAGCAGTTCTTC | CASSPSGGSDSYNEQFF
TRBJ2-2 | many | . | 13 | TRBV6-1 | TGCGCAACCACAGGCCTGAACACCGGGGAGCTGTTTTTT | CATTGLNTGELFF
TRBJ1-5 | many | . | 13 | TRBV19 | TGTGCCAGTAGTGTCCAAAGCAATCAGCCCCAGCATTTT | CASSVQSNQPQHF
TRBJ1-6 | few | . | 13 | TRBV6-1 | TGTGCCAGCAGGCAGGGTAAAGATTCACCCCTCCACTTT | CASRQGKDSPLHF
TRBJ2-6 | many | . | 16 | TRBV5-1 | TGCGCCAGCAGCTTCGCAGGTACCTCTGGGGCCAACGTCCTGACTTTC | CASSFAGTSGANVLTF
TRBJ2-1 | many | . | 14 | TRBV11-2 | TGTGCCAGCAGCTTTCCCGGTACCTACAATGAGCAGTTCTTC | CASSFPGTYNEQFF
TRBJ2-2 | many | TRBD2 | 16 | TRBV11-3 | TGTGCCAGCAGCTTAGGCGGGAGGAATCCGGCCGGGGAGCTGTTTTTT | CASSLGGRNPAGELFF
TRBJ1-1 | many | TRBD1 | 14 | TRBV6-6 | TGTGCCAGCAGTCCGGGACAGCTGAACACTGAAGCTTTCTTT | CASSPGQLNTEAFF
TRBJ2-5 | . | TRBD1 | 15 | TRBV18 | TGTGCCAGCTCACCACTACAGGGGATCCAAGAGACCCAGTACTTC | CASSPLQGIQETQYF
TRBJ2-5 | many | . | 13 | TRBV7-6 | TGTGCCAGCAGCGGGGGGAGTGTCGAGACCCAGTACTTC | CASSGGSVETQYF
TRBJ1-1 | many | . | 15 | TRBV18 | TGTGCCAGCTCACTGAGACCTGGCGCGGACACTGAAGCTTTCTTT | CASSLRPGADTEAFF
TRBJ1-1 | many | . | 13 | TRBV6-4 | TGTGCCAGCAGTGACTCCGGAGTCACTGAAGCTTTCTTT | CASSDSGVTEAFF